These 25 T cell receptor beta chains share one sample of origin, sequenced in a study of T-cell reconstitution after alpha-beta-depleted transplantation in children. Preparation of the TCRbeta library used unique molecular identifiers. Via MiXCR, TCRdb re-called the PCR reads, giving one row per CDR3 protein. The repertoire consists of about 47,000 distinct CDR3 sequences, with around 53% occurring once and the leading ten covering roughly two fifths. This specimen was peripheral blood, taken before TCRalphabeta/CD19-depleted stem cell transplant. The source is a boy younger than two with SCID, due to receive a stem cell transplant.

This sequence joins TRBV13 and TRBJ2-1; 11 bases are a match to TRBD2. Germline V gene data show CDR1 as PRHDT and CDR2 as FYEKMQ (reference sequence). The V and J ends lost 5 bases and 7 bases, in that order; junction bases with no gene match: 13. CDR3 length: 17 amino acids. The CDR3, as DNA: TGTGCCAGCAGCCAACATAATAGCGGGGGGGTAGGGAATGAGCAGTTCTTC. Protein: CASSQHNSGGVGNEQFF. The entire variable domain, with the rest obtained from reference TRBV13 and TRBJ2-1, is as follows: AAGVIQSPRHLIKEKRETATLKCYPIPRHDTVYWYQQGPGQDPQFLISFYEKMQSDKGSIPDRFSAQQFSDYHSELNMSSLELGDSALYFCASSQHNSGGVGNEQFFGPGTRLTVL.

This clonotype was observed a few times. The chain is built from TRBV5-5 and TRBJ2-3; D remains unclear. The CDR3 totals 11 residues. Germline V gives CDR1 SGHKS, CDR2 YYEKEE (reference sequence). The ends were cut back, 5 bases at V and 6 bases at J, with 7 bases in the middle. This chain's CDR3 is CASSSRDTQYF. CDR3 nucleotides: TGTGCCAGCAGTTCTAGGGATACGCAGTATTTT.

This clonotype was seen a handful of times. The chain has TRBV6-2 or TRBV6-3 and TRBJ2-7; maybe TRBD1 (6 bases). Trimming took off 7 bases at V and 2 bases at J, with 15 bases between the two ends. The CDR3 contains 14 residues. Germline assignment: CDR1 MNHEY and CDR2 SVGEGT. The CDR3, as DNA: TGTGCCAGCAACTCACAGGGATCCCCCTACGAGCAGTACTTC. Encoded protein: CASNSQGSPYEQYF.

This clonotype was counted once. This chain's CDR3 is CASSVINEQYF. CDR3 nucleotides: TGTGCCAGCAGCGTAATAAACGAGCAGTACTTC. V and J are TRBV11-2 and TRBJ2-7; no reliable D call. V was clipped by 5 bases and J by 5 bases, with 7 bases between them. The CDR3 loop spans 11 amino acids. CDR1 and CDR2 (germline): SGHAT, FQNNGV.

The chain carries TRBV4-1 and TRBJ2-7; D is ambiguous. This CDR3 spans 14 amino acids. The germline gives CDR1 MGHRA, CDR2 YSYEKL. Trimming took 0 bases from V and 4 from J, leaving 10 bases between them. The CDR3 nucleotides read TGCGCCAGCAGCCAAGAGCCAAGGGTTTACGAGCAGTACTTC. Its translation is CASSQEPRVYEQYF.

The sample holds one count of this clonotype. J is TRBJ2-7 and V is TRBV24-1; the D gene is possibly TRBD1 (6 bases). Between the trimmed V and J ends, which lost 9 bases and 2 bases, there was a span of 16 bases. Germline lookup yields CDR1 KGHDR and CDR2 SFDVKD. The CDR3 loop spans 14 amino acids. The CDR3: CATALQGFAYEQYF. CDR3 coding DNA: TGTGCCACCGCCTTACAGGGTTTCGCCTACGAGCAGTACTTC.

The chain is built from TRBV10-1 and TRBJ2-7; no reliable D call. Germline CDR1 WNHNN, CDR2 SYGVQD (reference sequence). This CDR3 has 12 amino acids. V lost 2 bases to trimming and J lost 0 bases, with 2 bases between them. CDR3 protein: CASSESSYEQYF. The CDR3 DNA is TGCGCCAGCAGTGAGAGCTCCTACGAGCAGTACTTC.

This chain joins TRBV7-8 and TRBJ1-4; weak D call: TRBD1 (6 bases). V was cut by 1 base and J by 5 bases, with 23 bases left in between. This CDR3 spans 19 amino acids. Germline V gives CDR1 SGHVS, CDR2 FQNEAQ. CDR3 protein: CASSLEAGGPGPKNEKLFF. CDR3 nucleotides: TGTGCCAGCAGCTTAGAGGCGGGGGGGCCGGGACCAAAGAATGAAAAACTGTTTTTT.

This clonotype was counted only a few times. The V gene is TRBV20-1, the J gene TRBJ2-7, with 7 bases fitting TRBD1. The CDR3 runs to 13 residues. The germline V gene has CDR1 DFQATT and CDR2 SNEGSKA (reference sequence). V was clipped by 5 bases and J by 0 bases; unmatched bases: 4. DNA of the CDR3: TGCAGTGCTCCGGGACAGTCCTCCTACGAGCAGTACTTC. Its translation: CSAPGQSSYEQYF.

The rearrangement uses TRBV7-6 and TRBJ1-2; tentative D call: TRBD1 (6 bases). This CDR3 spans 13 amino acids. CDR1 SGHVS and CDR2 FNYEAQ come from the germline V gene. The ends were cut back, 5 bases at V and 4 bases at J, with 11 bases in the middle. The DNA of the CDR3 is TGTGCCAGCAGCCTCGACAGGTTCTATGGCTACACCTTC. Translation: CASSLDRFYGYTF.

This clonotype was seen more than once but under ten times. CDR3 protein: CATSRDQLIYEQYF. CDR3 DNA sequence: TGTGCCACCAGCAGAGATCAACTCATTTACGAGCAGTACTTC. This chain uses TRBV15 with TRBJ2-7; D uncertain. Germline V CDR1 and CDR2: LNHNV, YYDKDF (reference sequence). This CDR3 spans 14 amino acids. Trimming took off 0 bases at V and 4 bases at J, with 10 bases between the two ends.

This clonotype occurred a few times. The rearrangement joins TRBV11-2 to TRBJ1-1; 8 positions agree with TRBD1. V lost 4 bases to trimming and J lost 6 bases; unmatched junction nucleotides: 10. Germline V lookup: CDR1 SGHAT, CDR2 FQNNGV. CDR3 length equals 15 residues. The DNA of the CDR3 is TGTGCCAGCAGCTCAGCACAGGGGGGAGAAGCTGAAGCTTTCTTT. Translation gives CASSSAQGGEAEAFF. The full variable domain, its missing parts supplied by reference TRBV11-2 and TRBJ1-1, is EAGVAQSPRYKIIEKRQSVAFWCNPISGHATLYWYQQILGQGPKLLIQFQNNGVVDDSQLPKDRFSAERLKGVDSTLKIQPAKLEDSAVYLCASSSAQGGEAEAFFGQGTRLTVV.

J is TRBJ2-5 and V is TRBV7-7; TRBD2 might be the D (6 bases). V was clipped by 5 bases and J by 5 bases, with 15 bases between them. This CDR3 spans 14 amino acids. CDR1 and CDR2 from the germline V gene are SSHAT and FNYEAQ (reference sequence). The CDR3 DNA reads as TGTGCCAGCAGCGCTACTAGCACCCTGGAGACCCAGTACTTC. Encoded protein: CASSATSTLETQYF.

V usage is TRBV5-1 and J usage is TRBJ2-3; possibly TRBD1 for D (5 bases). Trimming left V 0 bases short and J 2 bases short, with 7 bases between. The CDR3 extends over 14 amino acids. Germline V gene data show CDR1 as SGHRS and CDR2 as YFSETQ. DNA of the CDR3: TGCGCCAGCAGCTTGGACAGGCCCACAGATACGCAGTATTTT. Amino acid sequence: CASSLDRPTDTQYF.

The J gene is TRBJ1-1, the V gene TRBV5-6; the match to TRBD1 covers 9 bases. V shed 4 bases, J shed 10 bases, and the junction held 8 bases outside the gene matches. The CDR3 loop spans 13 amino acids. Looked up from germline, CDR1 is SGHDT and CDR2 is YYEEEE. CDR3 nucleotides: TGTGCCAGCAGCCGGGGACAGGGATTTGGAGCTTTCTTT. Amino acids: CASSRGQGFGAFF.

In its sample, this clonotype was seen a few times. The chain couples TRBV20-1 to TRBJ1-1; tentative D call: TRBD1 (6 bases). In germline, CDR1 is DFQATT, CDR2 SNEGSKA (reference sequence). The CDR3 covers 15 residues. V dropped 0 bases and J dropped 0 bases, with 11 bases sitting between them. Here the CDR3 DNA reads TGCAGTGCTAGAGATCCCGACAGGCTGAACACTGAAGCTTTCTTT. As protein: CSARDPDRLNTEAFF.

The chain recombines TRBV7-2 with TRBJ2-1; 7 nucleotides line up with TRBD1. The CDR3 covers 16 residues. Trimming took 4 bases from V and 2 from J; bases not matched to a gene: 8. Germline CDR1 and CDR2: SGHTA and FQGNSA. The CDR3, as DNA: TGTGCCAGCAGCTCGGGCCTGAGGGGGCCCTACAATGAGCAGTTCTTC. Its translation is CASSSGLRGPYNEQFF.

The sample holds one count of this clonotype. The chain is built from TRBV23-1 and TRBJ1-1, with 8 bases matching TRBD1. TRBV23-1 is assigned to the ORF class and has an uncertain function. Trimming cost V 5 bases and J 2 bases; bases outside gene matches: 13. CDR3 size: 17 residues. Here the CDR3 reads CASSFVRTGQTNTEAFF. CDR3 DNA sequence: TGCGCCAGCAGTTTCGTTAGGACAGGGCAAACAAACACTGAAGCTTTCTTT.

In its sample, this clonotype was seen once. The rearrangement uses TRBV5-1 and TRBJ1-1; 8 nucleotides agree with TRBD1. The CDR3 is 15 residues long. Unmatched junction bases numbered 9, after V lost 5 bases and J lost 3 bases. Germline V lookup: CDR1 SGHRS, CDR2 YFSETQ. As DNA, the CDR3 is TGCGCCAGCAGGAAAACACAGGGGGAGGACACTGAAGCTTTCTTT. Protein product: CASRKTQGEDTEAFF.

V is TRBV5-1 and J is TRBJ1-2, with D possibly being TRBD1 (5 bases). The CDR3 length is 15 residues. The germline V and J ends were trimmed by 4 bases and 4 bases, with 17 bases remaining between them. From germline, CDR1 is SGHRS and CDR2 YFSETQ. The CDR3 coding sequence is TGCGCCAGCAGCCCATGGGGGGGTCCTAGCTATGGCTACACCTTC. Its protein product is CASSPWGGPSYGYTF.

The chain joins TRBV4-3 to TRBJ2-3; unclear D gene. CDR3 length equals 13 residues. Trimming took 4 bases from V and 4 from J, leaving 9 bases between them. Germline CDR1 reads LGHNA; CDR2 reads YSLEER. The DNA of the CDR3 is TGCGCCAGCAGCCCCGTATTCGCAGATACGCAGTATTTT. Translating it yields CASSPVFADTQYF.

The chain carries TRBV4-2 and TRBJ2-7, with 9 bases fitting TRBD1. Germline assignment: CDR1 LGHNA and CDR2 YNFKEQ. The length of the CDR3 is 16 residues. The ends lost 1 base at V and 3 bases at J; junction bases unmatched: 7. The DNA of the CDR3 is TGTGCCAGCAGCCAAGTGGGACAGGGCCTAAACTACGAGCAGTACTTC. Its protein product is CASSQVGQGLNYEQYF.

The rearrangement joins TRBV5-6 to TRBJ2-5; D unclear. Deletions cut 2 bases from V and 0 bases from J, with 5 bases between. CDR3 length: 13 residues. CDR1 is SGHDT and CDR2 is YYEEEE in the germline V gene. The CDR3 spells CASSFKNQETQYF. The CDR3 bases are TGTGCCAGCAGCTTTAAGAACCAAGAGACCCAGTACTTC.

This sequence joins TRBV12-3 or TRBV12-4 and TRBJ2-7, with D maybe TRBD1 (6 bases). V was clipped by 3 bases and J by 1 base, with 7 bases between them. The CDR3 spans 13 residues. The CDR3 loop is CASSFGQSYEQYF. The CDR3 DNA sequence: TGTGCCAGCAGTTTTGGACAGTCCTACGAGCAGTACTTC.

This clonotype was seen a single time. The chain links TRBV28 to TRBJ2-7, with 9 positions matching TRBD2. CDR1 and CDR2 from the germline V gene are MDHEN and SYDVKM. Trimming removed 2 bases from V and 1 base from J; junction bases left unmatched: 3. The CDR3 runs 15 residues. The DNA for the CDR3 is TGTGCCAGCAGTTTAGTGACTAGCGGATCCTACGAGCAGTACTTC. Residues: CASSLVTSGSYEQYF.